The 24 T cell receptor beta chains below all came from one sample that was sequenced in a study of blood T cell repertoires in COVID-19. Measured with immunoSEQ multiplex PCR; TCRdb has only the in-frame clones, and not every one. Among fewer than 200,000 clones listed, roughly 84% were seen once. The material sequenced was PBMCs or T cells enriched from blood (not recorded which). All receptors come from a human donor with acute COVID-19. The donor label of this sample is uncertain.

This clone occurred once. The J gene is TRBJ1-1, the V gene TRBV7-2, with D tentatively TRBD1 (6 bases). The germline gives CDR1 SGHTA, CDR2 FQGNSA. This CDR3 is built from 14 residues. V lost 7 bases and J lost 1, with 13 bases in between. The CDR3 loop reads CASTARGGNTEAFF. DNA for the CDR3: TGTGCCAGCACCGCCAGGGGTGGGAACACTGAAGCTTTCTTT.

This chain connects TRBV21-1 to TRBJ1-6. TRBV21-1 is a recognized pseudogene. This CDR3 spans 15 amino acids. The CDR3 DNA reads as TGTGCCAGCGCCCCCTCTCTTGCGAATAATTCACCCCTCCACTTT. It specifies CASAPSLANNSPLHF.

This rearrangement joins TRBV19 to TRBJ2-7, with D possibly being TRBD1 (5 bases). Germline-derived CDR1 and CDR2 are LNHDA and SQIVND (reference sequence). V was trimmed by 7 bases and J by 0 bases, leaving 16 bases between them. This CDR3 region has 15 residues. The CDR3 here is CASTPSHRSSYEQYF. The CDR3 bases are TGTGCCAGTACCCCCTCCCACAGGAGCTCCTACGAGCAGTACTTC.

Here the CDR3 DNA reads TGTGCCAGCAGTAGCACCGGGACAGGGTATGGCTACACCTTC. Residues: CASSSTGTGYGYTF. The chain recombines TRBV25-1 with TRBJ1-2; 9 positions match TRBD1. V lost 5 bases to trimming and J lost 5 bases; unmatched junction nucleotides: 6. Germline V gene data show CDR1 as MGHDK and CDR2 as SYGVNS. This CDR3 comprises 14 residues.

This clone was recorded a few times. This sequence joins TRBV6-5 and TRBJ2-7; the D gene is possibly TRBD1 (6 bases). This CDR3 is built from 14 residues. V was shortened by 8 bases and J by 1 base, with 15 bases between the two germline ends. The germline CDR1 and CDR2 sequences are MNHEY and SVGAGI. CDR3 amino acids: CASGSTGGSYEQYF. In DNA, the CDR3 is TGTGCCAGCGGGTCGACAGGTGGGTCCTACGAGCAGTACTTC.

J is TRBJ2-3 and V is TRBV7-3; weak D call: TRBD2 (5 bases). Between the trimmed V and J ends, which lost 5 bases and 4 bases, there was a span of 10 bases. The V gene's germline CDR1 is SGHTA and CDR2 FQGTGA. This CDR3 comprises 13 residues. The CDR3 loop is CASSKTRADTQYF. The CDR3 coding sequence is TGTGCCAGCAGCAAAACTAGGGCAGATACGCAGTATTTT.

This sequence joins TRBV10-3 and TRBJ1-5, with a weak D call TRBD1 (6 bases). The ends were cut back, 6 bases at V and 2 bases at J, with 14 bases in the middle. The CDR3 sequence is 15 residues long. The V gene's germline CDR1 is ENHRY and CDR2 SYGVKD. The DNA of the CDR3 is TGTGCCATCAGCCGGGGGGCATTCGGCAATCAGCCCCAGCATTTT. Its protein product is CAISRGAFGNQPQHF.

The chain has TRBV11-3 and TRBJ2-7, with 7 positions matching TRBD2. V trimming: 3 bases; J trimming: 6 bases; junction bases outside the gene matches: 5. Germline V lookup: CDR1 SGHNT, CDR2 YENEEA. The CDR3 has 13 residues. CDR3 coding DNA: TGTGCCAGCAGCTTGGGGGGGACTGGCGAGCAGTACTTC. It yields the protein CASSLGGTGEQYF.

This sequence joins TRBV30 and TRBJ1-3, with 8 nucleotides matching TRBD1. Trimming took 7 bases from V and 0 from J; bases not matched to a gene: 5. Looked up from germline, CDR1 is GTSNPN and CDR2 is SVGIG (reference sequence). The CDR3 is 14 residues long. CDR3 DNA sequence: TGTGCCTTAGGACAGGGACACTCTGGAAACACCATATATTTT. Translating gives CALGQGHSGNTIYF.

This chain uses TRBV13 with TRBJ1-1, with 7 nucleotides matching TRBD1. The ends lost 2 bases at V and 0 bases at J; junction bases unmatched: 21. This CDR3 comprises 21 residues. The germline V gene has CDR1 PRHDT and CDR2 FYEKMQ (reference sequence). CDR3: CASSLNRDRFKGRSLNTEAFF. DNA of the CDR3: TGTGCCAGCAGCTTAAACCGGGACAGATTCAAGGGGCGCTCCTTGAACACTGAAGCTTTCTTT.

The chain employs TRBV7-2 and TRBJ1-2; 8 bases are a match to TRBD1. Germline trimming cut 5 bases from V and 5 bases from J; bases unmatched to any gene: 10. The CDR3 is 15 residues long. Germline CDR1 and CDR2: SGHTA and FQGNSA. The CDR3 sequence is CASSAGQGGVYGYTF. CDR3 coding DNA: TGTGCCAGCAGCGCTGGACAGGGTGGTGTTTATGGCTACACCTTC. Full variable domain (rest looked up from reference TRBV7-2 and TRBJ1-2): GAGVSQSPSNKVTEKGKDVELRCDPISGHTALYWYRQSLGQGLEFLIYFQGNSAPDKSGLPSDRFSAERTGGSVSTLTIQRTQQEDSAVYLCASSAGQGGVYGYTFGSGTRLTVV.

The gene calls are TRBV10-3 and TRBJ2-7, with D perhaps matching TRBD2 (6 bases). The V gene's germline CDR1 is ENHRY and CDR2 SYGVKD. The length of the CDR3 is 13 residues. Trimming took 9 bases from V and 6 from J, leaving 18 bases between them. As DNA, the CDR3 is TGTGCCATAGGCCCGGGGGTGATCGGCGAGCAGTACTTC. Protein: CAIGPGVIGEQYF.

CDR3 DNA sequence: TGTGCCAGTAGTTTCGGGACTAGCGGGCCAGGCGAGCAGTACTTC. Amino acids: CASSFGTSGPGEQYF. The chain has TRBV19 and TRBJ2-7; the match to TRBD2 covers 12 bases. The CDR3 is 15 residues long. Trimming took 5 bases from V and 6 from J; bases not matched to a gene: 8. Germline assignment: CDR1 LNHDA and CDR2 SQIVND (reference sequence).

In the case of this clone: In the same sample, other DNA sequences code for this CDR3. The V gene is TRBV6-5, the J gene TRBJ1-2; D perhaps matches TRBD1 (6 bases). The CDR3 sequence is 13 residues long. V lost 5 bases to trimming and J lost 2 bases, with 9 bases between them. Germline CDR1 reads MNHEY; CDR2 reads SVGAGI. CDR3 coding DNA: TGTGCCAGCAGTAGGGGGGGCAACTATGGCTACACCTTC. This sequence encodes CASSRGGNYGYTF.

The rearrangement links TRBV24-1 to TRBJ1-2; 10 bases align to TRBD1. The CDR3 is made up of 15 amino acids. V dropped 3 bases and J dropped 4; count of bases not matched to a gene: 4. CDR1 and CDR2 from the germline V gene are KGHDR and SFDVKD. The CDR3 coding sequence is TGTGCCACCAGTGATCCGGGACAGGGGCTCTATGGCTACACCTTC. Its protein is CATSDPGQGLYGYTF.

The CDR3 DNA reads TGTGCCAGCTCACCCGGGCTAGCGGGGACCACAGATACGCAGTATTTT. Translating gives CASSPGLAGTTDTQYF. This sequence joins TRBV18 and TRBJ2-3, with 9 nucleotides matching TRBD2. Germline lookup yields CDR1 KGHSH and CDR2 LQKENI. V was clipped by 3 bases and J by 2 bases; unmatched bases: 6. The length of the CDR3 is 16 residues.

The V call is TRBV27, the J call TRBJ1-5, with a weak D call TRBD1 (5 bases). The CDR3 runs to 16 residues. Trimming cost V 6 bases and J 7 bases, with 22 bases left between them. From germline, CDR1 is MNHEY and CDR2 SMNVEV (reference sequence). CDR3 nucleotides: TGTGCCAGCAGACCCATTCTTAGGGGAGGTAGACAGCCCCAGCATTTT. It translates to CASRPILRGGRQPQHF.

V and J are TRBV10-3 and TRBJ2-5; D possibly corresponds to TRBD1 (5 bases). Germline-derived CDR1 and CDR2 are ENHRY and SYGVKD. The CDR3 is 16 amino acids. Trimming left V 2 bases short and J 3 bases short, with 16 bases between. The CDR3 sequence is CAISEPRDLGEETQYF. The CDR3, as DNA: TGTGCCATCAGTGAGCCCAGGGATCTAGGAGAAGAGACCCAGTACTTC.

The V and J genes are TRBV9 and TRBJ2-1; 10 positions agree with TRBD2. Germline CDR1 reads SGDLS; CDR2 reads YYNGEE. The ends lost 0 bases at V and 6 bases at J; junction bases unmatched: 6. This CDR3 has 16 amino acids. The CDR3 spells CASSVELAGVTNEQFF. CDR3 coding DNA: TGTGCCAGCAGCGTAGAGCTAGCGGGGGTTACCAATGAGCAGTTCTTC.

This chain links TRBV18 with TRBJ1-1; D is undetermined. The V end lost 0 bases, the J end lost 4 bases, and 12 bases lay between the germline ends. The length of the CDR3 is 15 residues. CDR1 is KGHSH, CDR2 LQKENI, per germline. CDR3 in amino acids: CASSPPNISSTEAFF. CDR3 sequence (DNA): TGTGCCAGCTCACCACCGAACATTTCTAGCACTGAAGCTTTCTTT.

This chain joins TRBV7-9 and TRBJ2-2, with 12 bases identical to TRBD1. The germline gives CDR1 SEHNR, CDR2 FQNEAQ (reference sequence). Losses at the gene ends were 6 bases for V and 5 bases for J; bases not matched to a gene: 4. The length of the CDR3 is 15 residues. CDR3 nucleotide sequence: TGTGCCAGCAGAGCGGGACAGGGGGCGACCGGGGAGCTGTTTTTT. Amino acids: CASRAGQGATGELFF.

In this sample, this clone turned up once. The CDR3 coding sequence is TGTGCCAGCAGTGAAGCGCATCACAGGGGGCTGTCTGGCTACACCTTC. Translated, it gives CASSEAHHRGLSGYTF. The chain joins TRBV2 to TRBJ1-2, with 9 bases that match TRBD1. This CDR3 comprises 16 residues. Germline V gives CDR1 SNHLY, CDR2 FYNNEI. The ends lost 0 bases at V and 7 bases at J; junction bases unmatched: 9.

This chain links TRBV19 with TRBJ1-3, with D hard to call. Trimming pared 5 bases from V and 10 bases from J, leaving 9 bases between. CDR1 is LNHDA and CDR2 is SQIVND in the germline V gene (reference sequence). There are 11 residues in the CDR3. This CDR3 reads CASSGVLTIYF. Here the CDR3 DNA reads TGTGCCAGTAGTGGAGTTTTGACCATATATTTT.

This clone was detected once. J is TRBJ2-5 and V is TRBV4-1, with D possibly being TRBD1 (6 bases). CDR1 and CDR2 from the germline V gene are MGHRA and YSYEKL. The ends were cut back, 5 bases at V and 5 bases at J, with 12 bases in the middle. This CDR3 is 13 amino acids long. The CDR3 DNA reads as TGCGCCAGCAGCTTACAGGGCGCGGAGACCCAGTACTTC. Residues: CASSLQGAETQYF.